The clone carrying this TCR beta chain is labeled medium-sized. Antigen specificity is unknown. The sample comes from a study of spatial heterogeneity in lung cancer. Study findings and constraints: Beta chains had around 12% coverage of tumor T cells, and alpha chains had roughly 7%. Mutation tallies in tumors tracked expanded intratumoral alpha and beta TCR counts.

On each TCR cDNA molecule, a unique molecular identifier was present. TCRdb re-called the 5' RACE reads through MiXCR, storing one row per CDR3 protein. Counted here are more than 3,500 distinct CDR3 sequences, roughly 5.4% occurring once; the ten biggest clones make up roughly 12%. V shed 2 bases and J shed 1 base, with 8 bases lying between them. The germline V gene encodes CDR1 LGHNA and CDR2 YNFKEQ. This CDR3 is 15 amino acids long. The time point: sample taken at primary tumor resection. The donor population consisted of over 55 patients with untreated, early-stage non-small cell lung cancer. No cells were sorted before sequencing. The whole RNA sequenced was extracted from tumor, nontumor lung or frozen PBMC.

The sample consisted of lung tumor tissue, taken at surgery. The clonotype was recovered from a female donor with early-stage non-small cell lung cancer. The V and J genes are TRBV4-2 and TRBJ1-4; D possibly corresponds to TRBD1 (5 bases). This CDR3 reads CASSQPTETNEKLFF. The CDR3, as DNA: TGTGCCAGCAGCCAACCGACAGAAACTAATGAAAAACTGTTTTTT.